This TCR beta chain originates from a study of T cell responses to AZD1222 COVID-19 vaccine. TCRdb's table, derived via immunoSEQ multiplex PCR, lists solely in-frame clones and lacks some. Here the sample spans roughly 75,000 clones, over 75% being singletons. V gave up 5 bases and J gave up 4 bases, with 12 bases separating them. Germline V gene lookup returns CDR1 LNHDA and CDR2 SQIVND (reference sequence). The CDR3 loop spans 14 amino acids. J is TRBJ1-5 and V is TRBV19; D gene ambiguous. The TCR originated in an adult who received the AZD1222 COVID-19 vaccine. Sequenced material: peripheral blood, taken 28 days after the second AZD1222 dose. CDR3 sequence: CASSRVGLNQPQHF. Written as DNA, the CDR3 is TGTGCCAGTAGTCGTGTCGGATTAAATCAGCCCCAGCATTTT.